The rows below give T cell receptor beta chains drawn from one sample of a study of T cell responses to AZD1222 COVID-19 vaccine. Data came from immunoSEQ multiplex PCR; TCRdb stores just in-frame clones and leaves some out. This repertoire shows 150,000 to 200,000 clones, roughly nine tenths found once; its top ten account for 6.5% to 8.5%. This specimen consisted of peripheral blood, obtained on day 0 of AZD1222 vaccination. The receptors were gathered from an adult in good health. Each CDR3 is given with its conserved first and last residue. The D gene is left open where the match is weak. Clone size, where shown, is once, few, many, or a class for clones that have expanded.

13,TRBV4-1,.,TRBJ1-2,.,CASSQQSRGGYTF,TGCGCCAGCAGCCAACAGAGTCGGGGTGGCTACACCTTC
14,TRBV5-6,.,TRBJ1-2,.,CASSLELTGQGYTF,TGTGCCAGCAGCTTGGAACTGACCGGCCAGGGCTACACCTTC
14,TRBV6-5,.,TRBJ2-5,.,CASRIDAQGETQYF,TGTGCCAGCAGAATAGACGCTCAGGGGGAGACCCAGTACTTC
15,TRBV6-5,.,TRBJ1-6,.,CASSTGVRYNSPLHF,TGTGCCAGCAGTACGGGGGTACGTTATAATTCACCCCTCCACTTT
18,TRBV4-3,.,TRBJ2-7,TRBD1,CASSQGEVGTGISYEQYF,TGCGCCAGCAGCCAGGGAGAGGTTGGGACAGGGATTTCCTACGAGCAGTACTTC
20,TRBV11-2,.,TRBJ2-1,TRBD2,CASSLEVSGGLPPSYNEQFF,TGTGCCAGCAGCTTAGAGGTTAGCGGGGGGCTTCCTCCCTCCTACAATGAGCAGTTCTTC
15,TRBV10-2,.,TRBJ2-1,TRBD2,CAIQPIAGGHNEQFF,TGCGCCATCCAACCGATAGCGGGGGGACACAATGAGCAGTTCTTC
15,TRBV27,.,TRBJ1-2,TRBD1,CASSFSRGRTYGYTF,TGTGCCAGCAGTTTTTCCAGGGGGCGAACCTATGGCTACACCTTC
12,TRBV2,.,TRBJ1-2,.,CASLTGFDGYTF,TGTGCCAGCCTAACAGGGTTCGATGGCTACACCTTC
21,TRBV19,once,TRBJ1-4,.,CASSIRRTGSTLVATNEKLFF,TGTGCCAGTAGTATTAGAAGGACGGGTTCGACCCTAGTTGCAACTAATGAAAAACTGTTTTTT
15,TRBV27,.,TRBJ2-5,TRBD1,CASRGTGRKQETQYF,TGTGCCAGCAGGGGGACAGGGAGAAAACAAGAGACCCAGTACTTC
14,TRBV6-5,.,TRBJ1-2,TRBD1,CASSYSTGAYGYTF,TGTGCCAGCAGTTACTCGACAGGGGCCTATGGCTACACCTTC
13,TRBV5-1,once,TRBJ2-5,.,CASSLQGGETQYF,TGCGCCAGCAGCTTACAGGGGGGGGAGACCCAGTACTTC
15,TRBV6-2/TRBV6-3,.,TRBJ2-1,TRBD2,CASSQLAVSYNEQFF,TGTGCCAGCAGCCAACTAGCGGTCTCCTACAATGAGCAGTTCTTC
15,TRBV6-5,many,TRBJ2-7,.,CASSYGISGSYEQYF,TGTGCCAGCAGTTATGGTATAAGCGGGTCCTACGAGCAGTACTTC
14,TRBV4-2,.,TRBJ1-1,.,CASSHIGEFTEAFF,TGTGCCAGCAGTCATATAGGGGAATTCACTGAAGCTTTCTTT
14,TRBV5-8,.,TRBJ2-7,TRBD1,CASSSTGDYYEQYF,TGTGCCAGCAGCTCGACAGGGGATTACTACGAGCAGTACTTC
14,TRBV5-6,.,TRBJ2-7,.,CASSRTGSSYEQYF,TGTGCCAGCAGCAGGACTGGTAGCTCCTACGAGCAGTACTTC
16,TRBV10-1,.,TRBJ1-2,.,CASIDSRRRTNYGYTF,TGCGCCAGCATCGATAGTCGGCGACGGACTAACTATGGCTACACCTTC
10,TRBV30,.,TRBJ2-5,.,CAWGKETQYF,TGTGCCTGGGGGAAAGAGACCCAGTACTTC
18,TRBV5-1,.,TRBJ1-2,TRBD1,CASSLGGQGARGNYGYTF,TGCGCCAGCAGCTTGGGTGGACAGGGGGCGCGAGGCAACTATGGCTACACCTTC
15,TRBV19,.,TRBJ1-5,.,CASSKGGNSNQPQHF,TGTGCCAGTAGTAAAGGGGGGAATAGCAATCAGCCCCAGCATTTT
17,TRBV7-2,once,TRBJ1-3,.,CASSLGPGGSGGNTIYF,TGTGCCAGCAGCTTAGGACCCGGGGGGTCAGGGGGAAACACCATATATTTT
19,TRBV3-1/TRBV3-2,.,TRBJ2-2,.,CASSQDLRGPFANTGELFF,TGTGCCAGCAGCCAAGACTTGCGGGGGCCCTTCGCGAACACCGGGGAGCTGTTTTTT
17,TRBV18,.,TRBJ2-2,TRBD1,CASSLRQGASNTGELFF,TGTGCCAGCTCCCTAAGACAGGGGGCGTCGAACACCGGGGAGCTGTTTTTT
14,TRBV18,.,TRBJ2-7,.,CASSSPGSSYEQYF,TGTGCCAGCTCATCCCCTGGGAGCTCCTACGAGCAGTACTTC
16,TRBV9,.,TRBJ2-1,TRBD2,CASSVYTAGGPREQFF,TGTGCCAGCAGCGTATATACAGCGGGGGGGCCGCGGGAGCAGTTCTTC
11,TRBV12-3/TRBV12-4,.,TRBJ2-1,.,CASSLRDEQFF,TGTGCCAGCAGTTTAAGGGATGAGCAGTTCTTC
15,TRBV19,.,TRBJ1-2,.,CASSIVGQDAGGYTF,TGTGCCAGTAGTATAGTCGGTCAAGATGCGGGAGGCTACACCTTC
14,TRBV2,.,TRBJ2-7,TRBD1,CASSVFQGVDEQYF,TGTGCCAGCAGTGTTTTCCAGGGGGTCGACGAGCAGTACTTC
16,TRBV6-5,.,TRBJ1-5,TRBD1,CASSWDRGPINQPQHF,TGTGCCAGCAGTTGGGACAGGGGTCCCATTAATCAGCCCCAGCATTTT
13,TRBV7-6,.,TRBJ1-1,.,CASSLGTDTEAFF,TGTGCCAGCAGCTTAGGAACGGACACTGAAGCTTTCTTT
13,TRBV29-1,.,TRBJ2-1,TRBD1,CSVQGQGAHEQFF,TGCAGCGTCCAGGGACAGGGCGCCCATGAGCAGTTCTTC
14,TRBV6-5,.,TRBJ2-3,TRBD1,CASRARGRPDTQYF,TGTGCCAGCAGGGCCAGGGGGCGCCCAGATACGCAGTATTTT
12,TRBV19,.,TRBJ2-7,.,CASSIGHDEQYF,TGTGCCAGTAGTATAGGGCACGACGAGCAGTACTTC
14,TRBV6-6,.,TRBJ2-7,.,CASSPRTSSYEQYF,TGTGCCAGCAGTCCCCGGACATCGTCCTACGAGCAGTACTTC
14,TRBV27,.,TRBJ2-7,TRBD1,CASSLSTGIYEQYF,TGTGCCAGCAGTTTATCGACAGGGATCTACGAGCAGTACTTC
15,TRBV9,.,TRBJ2-7,TRBD1,CASSVSGTGSYEQYF,TGTGCCAGCAGCGTATCCGGGACAGGGTCCTACGAGCAGTACTTC
14,TRBV7-6,.,TRBJ2-5,.,CASSLEEAIGAQYF,TGTGCCAGCAGCTTAGAGGAGGCGATTGGGGCCCAGTACTTC
13,TRBV12-3/TRBV12-4,.,TRBJ1-1,TRBD1,CASGTGGNTEAFF,TGTGCCAGCGGGACAGGGGGGAACACTGAAGCTTTCTTT
16,TRBV29-1,.,TRBJ2-5,.,CSVETGRTLPRETQYF,TGCAGCGTTGAAACAGGACGTACCCTCCCACGAGAGACCCAGTACTTC
13,TRBV19,.,TRBJ2-1,.,CASSVAIHNEQFF,TGTGCCAGTAGTGTTGCCATCCACAATGAGCAGTTCTTC
15,TRBV6-5,once,TRBJ2-5,TRBD2,CASSSGLAGQETQYF,TGTGCCAGCAGTTCCGGACTAGCGGGGCAAGAGACCCAGTACTTC
12,TRBV5-6,.,TRBJ1-1,.,CASSLGRAVAFF,TGTGCCAGCAGCTTGGGCAGGGCGGTAGCTTTCTTT
13,TRBV19,once,TRBJ2-5,TRBD1,CASSITGVETQYF,TGTGCCAGTAGTATCACAGGGGTTGAGACCCAGTACTTC
12,TRBV4-3,.,TRBJ1-4,.,CASSQDTEKLFF,TGCGCCAGCAGCCAAGATACGGAAAAACTGTTTTTT
17,TRBV18,.,TRBJ1-2,TRBD1,CASSPRSETGGGGGYTF,TGTGCCAGCTCACCCAGAAGCGAGACAGGGGGAGGAGGTGGCTACACCTTC
13,TRBV12-5,.,TRBJ2-1,.,CASASLPHNEQFF,TGTGCTAGTGCTAGCTTGCCCCACAATGAGCAGTTCTTC
17,TRBV11-2,.,TRBJ2-2,TRBD1,CASSFTRTGLNTGELFF,TGTGCCAGCAGCTTCACTAGGACAGGGTTGAACACCGGGGAGCTGTTTTTT
13,TRBV6-1,few,TRBJ2-2,.,CASSELTTGELFF,TGTGCCAGCAGTGAACTGACTACCGGGGAGCTGTTTTTT
13,TRBV9,.,TRBJ2-5,TRBD2,CASSIREGETQYF,TGTGCCAGCAGCATAAGGGAGGGCGAGACCCAGTACTTC
14,TRBV5-4,.,TRBJ2-2,.,CASSFSGIHGELFF,TGTGCCAGCAGCTTTTCAGGGATTCACGGGGAGCTGTTTTTT
13,TRBV12-3/TRBV12-4,.,TRBJ1-2,TRBD1,CASSPGQDYGYTF,TGTGCCAGCAGTCCGGGACAGGATTATGGCTACACCTTC
14,TRBV9,.,TRBJ2-1,TRBD2,CASSVYLAGDPQFF,TGTGCCAGCAGCGTATACCTAGCGGGGGACCCACAGTTCTTC
16,TRBV5-4,.,TRBJ1-4,.,CASSRDGEGRDEKLFF,TGTGCCAGCAGCCGGGACGGTGAAGGGAGGGATGAAAAACTGTTTTTT
16,TRBV11-2,.,TRBJ2-2,.,CASRPTRGANTGELFF,TGTGCCAGCAGGCCTACCAGGGGCGCGAACACCGGGGAGCTGTTTTTT
17,TRBV7-8,.,TRBJ1-6,.,CASSLGTRNSYNSPLHF,TGTGCCAGCAGCTTAGGTACCAGAAACTCCTATAATTCACCCCTCCACTTT
14,TRBV15,.,TRBJ2-1,.,CATSLSRTGDEQFF,TGTGCCACCAGCCTCAGCAGGACTGGGGATGAGCAGTTCTTC
15,TRBV7-6,.,TRBJ1-3,.,CASSLAGGSGNTIYF,TGTGCCAGCAGCTTAGCCGGGGGTTCTGGAAACACCATATATTTT